The clone carrying this T cell receptor beta chain was observed a handful of times. Trimming removed 5 bases at V and 3 bases at J, with 14 bases between. The CDR3 covers 15 residues. Looked up from germline, CDR1 is SGHTA and CDR2 is FQGNSA. The sample comes from a study of patients and donors after allogeneic stem cell transplantation. TCRdb called the RT-PCR reads again in MiXCR, with one record for every CDR3 protein. In the table there are 400,000 to 450,000 distinct CDR3 sequences, 16% of which are singletons. Specimen: blood, either unsorted or a sorted T cell fraction (not recorded which). This TCR derives from a human donor who was either an allogeneic HSCT recipient or a stem cell or donor lymphocyte infusion donor (not recorded which). It is not recorded whose cells these are; they may come from a transplant donor. V and J are TRBV7-2 and TRBJ2-1; a possible D gene is TRBD2 (5 bases). The CDR3 spells CASSLVPGVYNEQFF. The CDR3 nucleotides read TGTGCCAGCAGCCTCGTTCCCGGGGTCTACAATGAGCAGTTCTTC.